This T cell receptor (beta chain) was profiled in a study of CD8 T cells in ankylosing spondylitis. General observations from the study: Matched ankylosing spondylitis synovial fluid reportedly contained a significantly enriched population of disease-linked clones. What seemed typical of ankylosing spondylitis blood was a TCR beta motif built from about eight highly homologous variants.

TCRdb independently ran MiXCR on the 5' RACE reads; one entry per CDR3 protein. The sample consists of 200,000 to 300,000 distinct CDR3 sequences, about 10% of them appearing once. After removal of 3 bases from V and 3 bases from J, the junction contained 12 bases not matched to a gene. Germline V gene data show CDR1 as LNHNV and CDR2 as YYDKDF (reference sequence). The CDR3 spans 20 residues. This clonotype was counted only a few times. What it binds is unknown. The source material was blood, either unsorted or a sorted T cell fraction (not recorded which). The TCR was taken from a male donor with ankylosing spondylitis or in good health (not recorded which). This chain joins TRBV15 and TRBJ2-1; 15 bases are shared with TRBD2. The CDR3 DNA is TGTGCCACCAGCAGTAGCCCTGGGACTAGCGGGAGGACCTACTACAATGAGCAGTTCTTC. Encoded protein: CATSSSPGTSGRTYYNEQFF.